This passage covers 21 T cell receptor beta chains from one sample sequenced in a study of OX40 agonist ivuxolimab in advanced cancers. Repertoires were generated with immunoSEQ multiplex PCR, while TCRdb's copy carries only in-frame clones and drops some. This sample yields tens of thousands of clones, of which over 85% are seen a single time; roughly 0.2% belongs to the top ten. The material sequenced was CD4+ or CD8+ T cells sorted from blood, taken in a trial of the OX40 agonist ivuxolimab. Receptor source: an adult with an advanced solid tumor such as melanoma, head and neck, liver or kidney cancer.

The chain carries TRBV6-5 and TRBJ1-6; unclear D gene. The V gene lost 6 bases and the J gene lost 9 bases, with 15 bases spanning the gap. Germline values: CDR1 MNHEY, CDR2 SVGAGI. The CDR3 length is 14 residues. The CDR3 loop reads CASRSLTLGSPLHF. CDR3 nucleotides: TGTGCCAGCAGAAGCCTAACCCTAGGTTCACCCCTCCACTTT.

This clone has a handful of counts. The CDR3 sequence is CASSVRGSSYEQYF. CDR3 DNA sequence: TGTGCCAGCAGCGTACGCGGGAGCTCCTACGAGCAGTACTTC. This chain connects TRBV9 to TRBJ2-7; TRBD2 aligns across 7 bases. J gave up 0 bases and V 1 base, and 1 base lay outside the gene matches. This CDR3 spans 14 amino acids. Germline V gene data show CDR1 as SGDLS and CDR2 as YYNGEE.

CDR3 residues: CASSLNDSPYEQYF. CDR3 sequence (DNA): TGTGCCAGCAGCTTGAATGACAGCCCCTACGAGCAGTACTTC. The chain recombines TRBV7-9 with TRBJ2-7; tentative D call: TRBD1 (5 bases). The germline V and J ends were trimmed by 3 bases and 2 bases, with 11 bases remaining between them. The CDR3 is 14 residues long. Germline lookup yields CDR1 SEHNR and CDR2 FQNEAQ (reference sequence).

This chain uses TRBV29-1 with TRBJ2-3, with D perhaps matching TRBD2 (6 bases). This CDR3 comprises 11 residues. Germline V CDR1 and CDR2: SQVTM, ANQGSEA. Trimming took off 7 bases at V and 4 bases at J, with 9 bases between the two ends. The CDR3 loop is CSGGMADTQYF. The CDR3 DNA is TGCAGCGGCGGGATGGCAGATACGCAGTATTTT.

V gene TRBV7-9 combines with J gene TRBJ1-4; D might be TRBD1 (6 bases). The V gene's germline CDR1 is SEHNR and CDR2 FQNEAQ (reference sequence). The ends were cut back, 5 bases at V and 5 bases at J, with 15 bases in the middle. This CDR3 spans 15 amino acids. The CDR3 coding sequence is TGTGCCAGCAGCCTAGAACAGGGACCAAATGAAAAACTGTTTTTT. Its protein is CASSLEQGPNEKLFF.

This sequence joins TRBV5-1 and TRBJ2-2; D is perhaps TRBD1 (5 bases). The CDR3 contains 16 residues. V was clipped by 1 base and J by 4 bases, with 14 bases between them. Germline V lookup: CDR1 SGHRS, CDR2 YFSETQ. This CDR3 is CASSLSVGRVTGELFF. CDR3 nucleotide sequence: TGCGCCAGCAGCTTGTCGGTGGGGCGCGTCACCGGGGAGCTGTTTTTT.

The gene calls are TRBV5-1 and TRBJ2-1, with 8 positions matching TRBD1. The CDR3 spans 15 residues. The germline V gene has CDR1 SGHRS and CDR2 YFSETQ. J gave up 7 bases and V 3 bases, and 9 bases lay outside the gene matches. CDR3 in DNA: TGCGCCAGCAGCTGGGGACAGGTTCTTACGAATGAGCAGTTCTTC. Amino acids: CASSWGQVLTNEQFF.

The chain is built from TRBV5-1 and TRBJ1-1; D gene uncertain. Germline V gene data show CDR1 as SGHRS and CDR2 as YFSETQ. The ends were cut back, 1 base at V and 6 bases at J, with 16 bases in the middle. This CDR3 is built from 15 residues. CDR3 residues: CASSLQPGSAAEAFF. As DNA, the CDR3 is TGCGCCAGCAGCTTGCAGCCGGGATCGGCTGCTGAAGCTTTCTTT.

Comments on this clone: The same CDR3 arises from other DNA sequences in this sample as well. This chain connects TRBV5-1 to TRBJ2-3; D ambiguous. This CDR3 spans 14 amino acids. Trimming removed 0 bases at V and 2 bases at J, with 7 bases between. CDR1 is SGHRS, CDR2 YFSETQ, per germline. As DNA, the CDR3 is TGCGCCAGCAGCTTGGGATCAGCCACAGATACGCAGTATTTT. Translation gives CASSLGSATDTQYF.

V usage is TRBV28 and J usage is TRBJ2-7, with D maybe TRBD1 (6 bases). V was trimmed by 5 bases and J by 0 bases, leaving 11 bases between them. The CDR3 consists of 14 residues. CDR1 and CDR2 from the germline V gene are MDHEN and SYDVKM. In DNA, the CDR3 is TGTGCCAGCAGTACAGGGTTGAGCTCCTACGAGCAGTACTTC. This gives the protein CASSTGLSSYEQYF.

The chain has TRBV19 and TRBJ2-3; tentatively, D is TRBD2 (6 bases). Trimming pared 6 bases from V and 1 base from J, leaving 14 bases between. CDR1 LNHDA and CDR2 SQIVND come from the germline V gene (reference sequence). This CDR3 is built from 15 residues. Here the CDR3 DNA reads TGTGCCAGTAGCCCCTCGGGGGTTGGCACAGATACGCAGTATTTT. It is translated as CASSPSGVGTDTQYF.

The CDR3 protein is CASSRSGTTGNTIYF. The CDR3, as DNA: TGTGCCAGCTCACGTTCCGGGACAACTGGAAACACCATATATTTT. The chain couples TRBV18 to TRBJ1-3, with TRBD1 as a possible D gene (6 bases). Between the trimmed V and J ends, which lost 4 bases and 2 bases, there was a span of 12 bases. Germline CDR1 KGHSH, CDR2 LQKENI. The CDR3 is made up of 15 amino acids.

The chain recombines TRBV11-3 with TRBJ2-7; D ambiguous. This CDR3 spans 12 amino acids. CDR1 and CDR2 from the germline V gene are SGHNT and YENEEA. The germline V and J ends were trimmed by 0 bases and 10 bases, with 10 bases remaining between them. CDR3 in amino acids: CASSLDQTLQYF. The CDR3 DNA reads TGTGCCAGCAGCTTAGATCAAACACTCCAGTACTTC. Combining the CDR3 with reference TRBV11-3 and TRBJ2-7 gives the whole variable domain EAGVVQSPRYKIIEKKQPVAFWCNPISGHNTLYWYLQNLGQGPELLIRYENEEAVDDSQLPKDRFSAERLKGVDSTLKIQPAELGDSAVYLCASSLDQTLQYFGPGTRLTVT.

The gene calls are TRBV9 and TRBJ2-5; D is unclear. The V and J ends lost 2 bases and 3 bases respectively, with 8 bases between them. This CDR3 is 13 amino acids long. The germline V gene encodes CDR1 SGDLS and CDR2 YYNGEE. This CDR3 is CASSVNGEETQYF. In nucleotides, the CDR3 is TGTGCCAGCAGCGTGAATGGAGAAGAGACCCAGTACTTC.

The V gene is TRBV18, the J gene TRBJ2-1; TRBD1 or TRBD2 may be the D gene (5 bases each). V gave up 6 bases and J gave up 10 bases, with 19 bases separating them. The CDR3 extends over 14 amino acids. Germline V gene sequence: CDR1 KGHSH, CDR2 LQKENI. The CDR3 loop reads CASSYVGVQGEQFF. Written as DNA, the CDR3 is TGTGCCAGCTCCTATGTGGGGGTGCAGGGCGAGCAGTTCTTC.

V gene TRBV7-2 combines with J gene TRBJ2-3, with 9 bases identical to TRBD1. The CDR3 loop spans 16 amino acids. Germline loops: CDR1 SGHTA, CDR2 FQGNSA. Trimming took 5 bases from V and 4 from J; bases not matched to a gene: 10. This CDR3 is CASSHRTGQGADTQYF. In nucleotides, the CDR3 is TGTGCCAGCAGCCATCGGACGGGACAGGGTGCAGATACGCAGTATTTT. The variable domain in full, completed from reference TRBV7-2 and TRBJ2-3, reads GAGVSQSPSNKVTEKGKDVELRCDPISGHTALYWYRQSLGQGLEFLIYFQGNSAPDKSGLPSDRFSAERTGGSVSTLTIQRTQQEDSAVYLCASSHRTGQGADTQYFGPGTRLTVL.

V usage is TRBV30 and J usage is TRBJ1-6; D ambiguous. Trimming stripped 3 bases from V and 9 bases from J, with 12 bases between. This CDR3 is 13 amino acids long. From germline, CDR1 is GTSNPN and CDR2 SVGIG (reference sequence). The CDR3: CAWSQTTTSPLHF. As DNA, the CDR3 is TGTGCCTGGAGCCAAACAACCACTTCACCCCTCCACTTT.

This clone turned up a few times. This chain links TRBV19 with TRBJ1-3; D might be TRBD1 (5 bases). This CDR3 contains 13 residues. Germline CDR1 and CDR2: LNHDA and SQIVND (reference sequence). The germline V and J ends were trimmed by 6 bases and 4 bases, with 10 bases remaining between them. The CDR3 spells CASRQGTGNTIYF. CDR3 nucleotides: TGTGCCAGTAGACAAGGGACGGGAAACACCATATATTTT.

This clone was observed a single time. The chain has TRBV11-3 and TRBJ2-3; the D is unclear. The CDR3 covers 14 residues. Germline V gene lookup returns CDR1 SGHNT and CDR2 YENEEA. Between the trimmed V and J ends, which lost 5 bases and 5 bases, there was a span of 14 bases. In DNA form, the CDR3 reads TGTGCCAGCAGCAACCGAGAAACCGGAGATACGCAGTATTTT. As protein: CASSNRETGDTQYF. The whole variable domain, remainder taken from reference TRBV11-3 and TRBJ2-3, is EAGVVQSPRYKIIEKKQPVAFWCNPISGHNTLYWYLQNLGQGPELLIRYENEEAVDDSQLPKDRFSAERLKGVDSTLKIQPAELGDSAVYLCASSNRETGDTQYFGPGTRLTVL.

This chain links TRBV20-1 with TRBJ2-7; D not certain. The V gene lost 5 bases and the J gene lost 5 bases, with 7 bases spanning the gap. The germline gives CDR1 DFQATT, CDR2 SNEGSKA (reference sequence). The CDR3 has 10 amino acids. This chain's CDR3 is CSAAINEQYF. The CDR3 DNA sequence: TGCAGTGCTGCCATTAACGAGCAGTACTTC.

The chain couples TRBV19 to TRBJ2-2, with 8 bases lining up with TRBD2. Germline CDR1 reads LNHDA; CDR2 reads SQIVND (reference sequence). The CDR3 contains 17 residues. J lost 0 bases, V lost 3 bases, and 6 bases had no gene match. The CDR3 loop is CASSMLTSGANTGELFF. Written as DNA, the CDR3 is TGTGCCAGTAGTATGCTCACTAGCGGCGCGAACACCGGGGAGCTGTTTTTT.